Listed below are T cell receptor beta chains from one sample, sequenced in a study of cytomegalovirus exposure and HLA in healthy donors. Sequencing was performed with immunoSEQ multiplex PCR; in TCRdb, only in-frame clones are kept and a portion is missing. Of some 70,000 clones listed, around 89% are singletons. Material: PBMCs. These receptors all come from a woman aged 18-30 years in good health and CMV-seronegative. Both conserved end residues are part of each CDR3. D genes are given only for firm matches. The listing skips clone size in some rows; elsewhere it reads once, few, many or a size class.

cdr3_nt cdr3_aa j_call v_call d_call clone_size
TGTGCCAGCGGAGAGCTCGGGGCTTTCTTT CASGELGAFF TRBJ1-1 TRBV19 . .
TGTGCCAGCTCACCCCCTAGCCGAAACACAGATACGCAGTATTTT CASSPPSRNTDTQYF TRBJ2-3 TRBV18 . .
TGTGCCTATTACCGGGGACTAGCGGGTGACGAGCAGTTCTTC CAYYRGLAGDEQFF TRBJ2-1 TRBV30 TRBD2 .
TGTGCCAGCAGCTTATTGCACAGGGACACTGAAGCTTTCTTT CASSLLHRDTEAFF TRBJ1-1 TRBV7-3 . .
TGCAGCGTCTCCACTAGCGGTTCCTACAATGAGCAGTTCTTC CSVSTSGSYNEQFF TRBJ2-1 TRBV29-1 TRBD2 .
TGTGCCAGCAGCTTAGTGGTGGGCGGGGGGTACCAAGAGACCCAGTACTTC CASSLVVGGGYQETQYF TRBJ2-5 TRBV7-2 TRBD2 .
TGTGCCAGCAGCTTGGTATCGGGGGGCACAGATACGCAGTATTTT CASSLVSGGTDTQYF TRBJ2-3 TRBV7-2 . .
TGTGCCAGCAGTTTTGGGCAGGCCAATGAAAAACTGTTTTTT CASSFGQANEKLFF TRBJ1-4 TRBV27 . medium-sized
TGTGCCAGCAGTTCCCTTCTAGGAACGGTTAGCTCCTACAATGAGCAGTTCTTC CASSSLLGTVSSYNEQFF TRBJ2-1 TRBV27 . .
TGTGCCAGCAGCTTAGTGAGTAGCGGGAGCTCCAATGAGCAGTTCTTC CASSLVSSGSSNEQFF TRBJ2-1 TRBV7-6 TRBD2 .
TGTGCCAGCAATTCTCCCTCCAGCTCCTACGAGCAGTACTTC CASNSPSSSYEQYF TRBJ2-7 TRBV28 . .
TGTGCCAGCAGTTTATCGGCCGGCGGCTATGGCTACACCTTC CASSLSAGGYGYTF TRBJ1-2 TRBV27 . .
TGTGCCAGCAGTGTACCCGGACTAAACAATGAGCAGTTCTTC CASSVPGLNNEQFF TRBJ2-1 TRBV28 . .
TGTGCCAGCAGCGGATGGGCAGAGACCACAGATACGCAGTATTTT CASSGWAETTDTQYF TRBJ2-3 TRBV21-1 . .
TGTGCCAGCAGCTCGACCTTGAGGTCTAGCACAGATACGCAGTATTTT CASSSTLRSSTDTQYF TRBJ2-3 TRBV11-2 . .
TGTGCCAGCAGCTTAGCCTTGCAGGGGGGCTCCTATAATTCACCCCTCCACTTT CASSLALQGGSYNSPLHF TRBJ1-6 TRBV7-2 TRBD1 .
TGTGCCAGCAGCCGGGGACAGGGGGCCTACGAGCAGTACTTC CASSRGQGAYEQYF TRBJ2-7 TRBV11-3 TRBD1 .
TGCGCCAGCAGCTTGGATCGGGGGACCTACGAGCAGTACTTC CASSLDRGTYEQYF TRBJ2-7 TRBV5-1 . .
TGTGCCAGCAGACCCTTGAATGCTATTAATGAGCAGTTCTTC CASRPLNAINEQFF TRBJ2-1 TRBV11-2 . once
TGCGCCACGTCCCGGACTAGCGGGTTCTCCTACAATGAGCAGTTCTTC CATSRTSGFSYNEQFF TRBJ2-1 TRBV10-2 TRBD2 .
TGTGCCAGCTCACCACAGGGGGCAAACGGGGAGCTGTTTTTT CASSPQGANGELFF TRBJ2-2 TRBV18 TRBD1 once
TGCAGCGTTGTCCGTTTGTCATCCGGGGTGGGCGAGCAGTACTTC CSVVRLSSGVGEQYF TRBJ2-7 TRBV29-1 . few
TGTGCCAGGTGCCCCCAGGGGTGTCTAGACCAGCCCCAGCATTTT CARCPQGCLDQPQHF TRBJ1-5 TRBV25-1 . .
TGTGCCTGGAGTGTAGGAGGGGATGAGCAGTACTTC CAWSVGGDEQYF TRBJ2-7 TRBV30 . .
TGTGCCAGCAGCCCCGACGGGACAGGGTTGTACGAGCAGTACTTC CASSPDGTGLYEQYF TRBJ2-7 TRBV7-3 TRBD1 .
TGTGCCAGCAGCTTAGAAGGCGGGAGCTCCTACAATGAGCAGTTCTTC CASSLEGGSSYNEQFF TRBJ2-1 TRBV7-6 TRBD2 .
TGTGCCAGCAGTTTTCGAGGTTATGGCTACACCTTC CASSFRGYGYTF TRBJ1-2 TRBV27 . .
TGTGCCAGCTCACCTCCGAGCTCCTACGAGCAGTACTTC CASSPPSSYEQYF TRBJ2-7 TRBV18 . .
TGTGCCAGCAGCTTAGTATTCTCTAATGAAAAACTGTTTTTT CASSLVFSNEKLFF TRBJ1-4 TRBV7-2 . .
TGTGCCTGGAGTGGCGTTGGGGGCGGGAGGGCCGAGGAGCAGTACTTC CAWSGVGGGRAEEQYF TRBJ2-7 TRBV30 TRBD2 once
TGTGCCAGCAGTTTACGCGCCGGAACAGGGAACTATGGCTACACCTTC CASSLRAGTGNYGYTF TRBJ1-2 TRBV28 . .
TGTGCCAGTAGCAGAACCACTGAAGCTTTCTTT CASSRTTEAFF TRBJ1-1 TRBV28 . .
TGTGCCAGCAGGGCCGGGACTGGAGGAACATCGTCGGCTGAAGCTTTCTTT CASRAGTGGTSSAEAFF TRBJ1-1 TRBV11-2 . .
TGTGCCAGCAGCTCCCGGGAGACCCATGAAAAACTGTTTTTT CASSSRETHEKLFF TRBJ1-4 TRBV7-9 . .
TGTGCCAGCAGTCCCGGGTACACTGAAGCTTTCTTT CASSPGYTEAFF TRBJ1-1 TRBV27 . .
TGTGCCAGCAGTGAGACTAGCGGGGGCTCAGATACGCAGTATTTT CASSETSGGSDTQYF TRBJ2-3 TRBV6-1 TRBD2 .
TGCAGCGTTGATTTTAAGGGGTCCTACGAGCAGTACTTC CSVDFKGSYEQYF TRBJ2-7 TRBV29-1 . .
TGCGCCAGCAGCTTGGCGGGGGGGCTCTATGGCTACACCTTC CASSLAGGLYGYTF TRBJ1-2 TRBV5-1 . .